This T cell receptor beta chain comes out of a study of T cells after yellow fever vaccination (dated by TCRdb to the late 2010s). Study-wide context: Libraries from fractions with low cell numbers were prepared with the SMART-Seq v4 Ultra Low Input RNA kit. To track T-cell clones before and after primary and booster YFV17D yellow fever vaccination, bulk TCR alpha and beta repertoires were sequenced longitudinally. Blood was drawn at multiple timepoints before and after primary and secondary immunization, with bulk PBMC replicates and cell subsets isolated. The cohort comprised two healthy male donors, one aged 18 to 30 and one aged 30 to 40 years. General findings and caveats noted by the study authors: After the booster, most of the clones that had expanded following primary vaccination were detected again (almost 98% of CD4 and around nine tenths of CD8), which suggests that memory was broadly maintained. Only a couple of donors were included in the study, so the extent to which the findings can be generalized is limited. A small fraction of clonotypes appeared in both the CD4 and CD8 compartments, likely as a result of convergent recombination. Computational filtering was needed because FACS-sorted repertoires could contain abundant contaminating clonotypes from the bulk population. Compared with the primary T-cell response, the secondary T-cell response was weaker but faster, peaking on day 5 rather than day 15.

Its CDR3 holds 12 amino acids, cysteine through phenylalanine. Only the CDR3 DNA stays, 36 bases, in frame from base 1. CDR1 and CDR2 were assigned from the germline V gene as MNHNS and SASEGT. This clonotype appeared a few times. This clone's antigen is unknown. One end of the junction is discordant with germline, which a read error may explain. TCR cDNA was synthesized by 5'RACE template switching, which introduced a universal primer site and unique molecular identifiers. cDNA synthesis was primed from both the TCR alpha and TCR beta constant segments. Two PCR steps were used to amplify libraries, with sample barcodes and sequencing adapters being added in the second step. Libraries were sequenced on Illumina HiSeq 2500 (2x100 bp) or NovaSeq (2x150 bp). Turning to the authors' computational methods: MIGEC was used to demultiplex reads and collapse the reads into UMI consensus sequences, and MiXCR was used for V(D)J alignment. Using edgeR on replicate PBMC samples, clonotypes were called vaccine-responding if FDR was below 0.01 and the log2 fold change was above 5 up to day 15. Each bulk clonotype was labeled CD4 or CD8 based on which sequenced repertoire, CD4 or CD8, contained the clonotype at higher abundance. TCRdb reprocessing: public reads trimmed at Q25 with fastp, clones called with MiXCR, in-frame beta chains kept. Here each entry gathers all rows of one CDR3 protein and keeps the most common genes and DNA. TCRdb, not the original authors, processed these V and J calls. The sample contains 600,000 to 750,000 distinct CDR3 sequences, approximately 13% of them found a single time. Under 15% of the sample is in the top ten clones.

Reading the label with the study, this specimen's treatment or condition is: live attenuated yellow fever vaccine strain. Two biological replicates of bulk PBMCs were collected at each blood-draw timepoint. A standard Ficoll-Paque protocol was used to isolate PBMCs from peripheral blood. RNA was extracted with TriZol from bulk PBMCs, CD4 and CD8 fractions, and dextramer-positive and dextramer-negative fractions. Here the chain combines TRBV6-1 and TRBJ2-1; TRBD1 is a weak D gene call, 6 bases matching. The starting material was PBMCs, obtained on the day of the yellow fever booster vaccination. This sequence was found in a young man who received the YFV17D yellow fever vaccine. The CDR3 region has the sequence CASQGWNNEHFF. The nucleotide sequence is TGTGCCTCTCAGGGGTGGAACAATGAGCATTTCTTC.